The 12 T cell receptor beta chains listed next were all sequenced from one sample in a study of T cells after yellow fever vaccination. Using its own MiXCR run on the 5' RACE reads, TCRdb lists one record per CDR3 protein. The sample records about 580,000 distinct CDR3 sequences, less than 20% being singletons. Source: PBMCs, taken around 5 days after the first yellow fever vaccination. The receptors were gathered from a man aged 18 to 30 who received the YFV17D yellow fever vaccine.

A few counts support this clonotype. This rearrangement joins TRBV4-3 to TRBJ1-5; unclear D gene. V lost 0 bases to trimming and J lost 6 bases, with 21 bases between them. Germline values: CDR1 LGHNA, CDR2 YSLEER. The CDR3 contains 18 residues. CDR3 in DNA: TGCGCCAGCAGCCAAGATTGGGGTAATCGGGCTGAAGCTCAGCCCCAGCATTTT. Its protein is CASSQDWGNRAEAQPQHF.

This clonotype was counted ten times or more. The genes are TRBV5-1 and TRBJ2-1; D not certain. CDR3 size: 13 residues. Trimming removed 0 bases at V and 4 bases at J, with 5 bases between. CDR1 is SGHRS, CDR2 YFSETQ, per germline. The CDR3 loop is CASSLEAYNEQFF. The DNA of the CDR3 is TGCGCCAGCAGCTTGGAAGCTTACAATGAGCAGTTCTTC.

This clonotype was counted between two and nine times. This rearrangement joins TRBV12-3 or TRBV12-4 to TRBJ2-3; a possible D gene is TRBD1 (5 bases). The CDR3 contains 17 residues. V lost 5 bases to trimming and J lost 0 bases, with 18 bases between them. As DNA, the CDR3 is TGTGCCAGCAGTCCCTACCCCCAGGGCTGGAGCACAGATACGCAGTATTTT. This translates into CASSPYPQGWSTDTQYF.

V is TRBV7-8 and J is TRBJ1-2; D gene ambiguous. Per germline, CDR1 SGHVS and CDR2 FQNEAQ. The CDR3 totals 13 residues. V dropped 3 bases and J dropped 8 bases, with 13 bases sitting between them. This CDR3 is CASSFGRVVGYTF. DNA for the CDR3: TGTGCCAGCAGCTTTGGGCGTGTTGTCGGCTACACCTTC.

The chain recombines TRBV5-5 with TRBJ1-2, with TRBD1 as a possible D gene (5 bases). This CDR3 spans 15 amino acids. The germline gives CDR1 SGHKS, CDR2 YYEKEE (reference sequence). With 0 bases removed from V and 4 bases from J, the gap between germline ends came to 13 bases. This CDR3 is CASSLEVAGVYGYTF. CDR3 DNA sequence: TGTGCCAGCAGCTTGGAGGTGGCGGGGGTCTATGGCTACACCTTC.

V is TRBV6-1 and J is TRBJ2-1, with D maybe TRBD2 (6 bases). The V gene's germline CDR1 is MNHNS and CDR2 SASEGT. This CDR3 has 14 residues. The germline V and J ends were trimmed by 6 bases and 7 bases, with 16 bases remaining between them. The CDR3, as DNA: TGTGCCAGCAGGGGGACTTCCCCTGGGAATGAGCAGTTCTTC. Translating gives CASRGTSPGNEQFF.

The V gene is TRBV4-2, the J gene TRBJ1-5; D is unresolved. The ends were cut back, 4 bases at V and 0 bases at J, with 7 bases in the middle. The CDR3 runs to 14 residues. The germline gives CDR1 LGHNA, CDR2 YNFKEQ. The CDR3 sequence is CASSLADSNQPQHF. The CDR3 region has the DNA TGTGCCAGCAGCCTGGCGGATAGCAATCAGCCCCAGCATTTT.

This rearrangement joins TRBV10-3 to TRBJ2-5, with 12 bases aligning to TRBD2. V was pared by 3 bases and J by 5 bases, with 4 bases of the junction left unmatched. The CDR3 runs 15 residues. The germline CDR1 and CDR2 sequences are ENHRY and SYGVKD. As DNA, the CDR3 is TGTGCCATCAGTGAACTAGCGGGGGGCTGGGAGACCCAGTACTTC. Amino acids: CAISELAGGWETQYF.

This clonotype occurred many times. This sequence joins TRBV5-1 and TRBJ2-1; 9 bases are a match to TRBD2. Germline V gene data show CDR1 as SGHRS and CDR2 as YFSETQ. Unmatched junction bases numbered 14, after V lost 5 bases and J lost 5 bases. The length of the CDR3 is 17 residues. The CDR3 spells CASRSAGGLALNNEQFF. In DNA form, the CDR3 reads TGCGCCAGCAGGTCGGCGGGCGGACTAGCGCTAAACAATGAGCAGTTCTTC.

The chain couples TRBV6-1 to TRBJ1-2, with 7 bases aligning to TRBD1. Germline V gives CDR1 MNHNS, CDR2 SASEGT. Losses at the gene ends were 6 bases for V and 4 bases for J; bases not matched to a gene: 5. The CDR3 covers 13 residues. CDR3 in amino acids: CASRLGQLYGYTF. DNA of the CDR3: TGTGCCAGCAGGCTGGGACAGCTCTATGGCTACACCTTC.

The gene calls are TRBV21-1 and TRBJ2-1; TRBD2, the table's D call, was not compared with the DNA. TRBV21-1 is flagged as a pseudogene. The CDR3 runs 19 residues. The CDR3 coding sequence is TGTGCCAGCAGCCGCAGCCCCTGGACTAGCGGGGCCCACTACAATGAGCAGTTCTTC. Its protein product is CASSRSPWTSGAHYNEQFF.

This clonotype was detected many times. The chain is built from TRBV7-3 and TRBJ2-3; either TRBD1 or TRBD2 may fit D (6 bases each). V lost 5 bases and J lost 0, with 21 bases in between. Germline CDR1 is SGHTA and CDR2 is FQGTGA. CDR3 size: 18 residues. The CDR3, as DNA: TGTGCCAGCAGCCGCCGGGACACGGGCGGACTAAGCACAGATACGCAGTATTTT. It specifies CASSRRDTGGLSTDTQYF. The full variable domain, rest sourced from reference TRBV7-3 and TRBJ2-3, is GAGVSQTPSNKVTEKGKYVELRCDPISGHTALYWYRQSLGQGPEFLIYFQGTGAADDSGLPNDRFFAVRPEGSVSTLKIQRTERGDSAVYLCASSRRDTGGLSTDTQYFGPGTRLTVL.